This TCR beta chain was found in a study of blood T cell repertoires in COVID-19. The assay was immunoSEQ multiplex PCR, and TCRdb's table has in-frame clones only and misses some. The sample includes about 21,000 clones, 82% of them seen just once. CDR3 length: 11 amino acids. V was pared by 4 bases and J by 2 bases, with 3 bases between. The source of this sequence is a human donor in a cohort sampled during active COVID-19. The V call is TRBV12-3 or TRBV12-4, the J call TRBJ2-7; D is unclear. Sequenced input: peripheral blood. CDR3 region: CASSSTYEQYF. For the CDR3, the DNA is TGTGCCAGCAGTTCCACCTACGAGCAGTACTTC.